The subject of this entry is one TCR beta chain. Its specificity is unknown. These data come from a study of human thymus T cells. Study-level points and caveats: Thymic and blood repertoires appeared to show biased V and J gene usage.

Sequencing used immunoSEQ multiplex PCR; TCRdb keeps in-frame clones, though not all of them. Of about 43,000 clones listed, over 90% were seen once; the top ten hold over 0.15%. The CDR3 is made up of 15 amino acids. V shed 5 bases and J 5 bases; nucleotides not matched to a gene: 10. CDR1 is KGHSH and CDR2 is LQKENI in the germline V gene. The TCR sequence derives from a girl less than two years old with a congenital heart defect but otherwise immunologically healthy. The chain carries TRBV18 and TRBJ2-5, with 8 nucleotides matching TRBD1. Material: blood. CDR3 nucleotide sequence: TGTGCCAGCTCAACGGACAGGGCGGGAAGGGAGACCCAGTACTTC. Amino acid sequence: CASSTDRAGRETQYF.